The 23 T cell receptor beta chains listed next were all sequenced from one sample in a study of control samples from healthy donors and cancer patients. Profiling relied on immunoSEQ multiplex PCR, and the TCRdb table lists in-frame clones only, not all of them. The table lists 100,000 to 150,000 clones, about 89% of them singletons. Sequenced sample: blood. These receptors all come from a man aged 60 to 69 in good health.

The chain is built from TRBV18 and TRBJ2-1, with a weak D call TRBD1 (5 bases). CDR1 is KGHSH, CDR2 LQKENI, per germline. Deletions cut 1 base from V and 7 bases from J, with 11 bases between. The CDR3 is 14 residues long. The chain's CDR3 is CASSPRQFVNEQFF. The CDR3 DNA reads as TGTGCCAGCTCACCACGACAGTTTGTGAATGAGCAGTTCTTC.

The chain carries TRBV3-1 (or the pseudogene TRBV3-2) and TRBJ2-4; D possibly corresponds to TRBD1 (6 bases). V lost 0 bases and J 0 bases, leaving 6 bases between the germline ends. CDR3 length: 15 residues. Germline assignment: CDR1 LGHDT and CDR2 YNNKEL (reference sequence). CDR3 loop: CASSQEDRAKNIQYF. CDR3 DNA: TGTGCCAGCAGCCAAGAGGACAGAGCCAAAAACATTCAGTACTTC.

The CDR3 protein is CAISESWASAVYEQYF. For the CDR3, the DNA is TGTGCCATCAGTGAGTCGTGGGCCTCAGCGGTCTACGAGCAGTACTTC. V gene TRBV10-3 combines with J gene TRBJ2-7; TRBD2 is a possible D gene (5 bases). CDR1 is ENHRY, CDR2 SYGVKD, per germline. Trimming shortened V by 0 bases and J by 3 bases, and 15 bases separated the two germline ends. This CDR3 contains 16 residues.

The V and J genes are TRBV24-1 and TRBJ1-5; D not certain. V shed 9 bases and J shed 4 bases, with 12 bases lying between them. From germline, CDR1 is KGHDR and CDR2 SFDVKD. This CDR3 spans 13 amino acids. CDR3: CATARSQNQPQHF. The CDR3 DNA is TGTGCCACCGCTCGAAGCCAGAATCAGCCCCAGCATTTT.

The chain uses TRBV19 and TRBJ1-5, with D possibly TRBD1 on 5 matching bases. Per the germline V gene, CDR1 is LNHDA and CDR2 is SQIVND (reference sequence). The CDR3 is made up of 16 amino acids. V lost 4 bases to trimming and J lost 11 bases, with 24 bases between them. CDR3 sequence (DNA): TGTGCCAGTAGTAAATCTCCCGCAGGGATCGGCGAGGCCCAGCATTTT. Its protein is CASSKSPAGIGEAQHF.

V and J are TRBV19 and TRBJ2-6, with D unclear. V gave up 7 bases and J gave up 0 bases, with 7 bases separating them. This CDR3 comprises 14 residues. Germline V gene sequence: CDR1 LNHDA, CDR2 SQIVND (reference sequence). Written as DNA, the CDR3 is TGTGCCAGTAAGCTTGACTCTGGGGCCAACGTCCTGACTTTC. Translating gives CASKLDSGANVLTF.

The chain combines TRBV5-4 with TRBJ1-1; the D gene is possibly TRBD1 (5 bases). Germline V lookup: CDR1 SGHNT, CDR2 YYREEE (reference sequence). This CDR3 comprises 16 residues. Deletions cut 2 bases from V and 4 bases from J, with 18 bases between. CDR3 in amino acids: CASSLNKGIPITEAFF. The CDR3 DNA is TGTGCCAGCAGCTTAAACAAGGGGATACCAATCACTGAAGCTTTCTTT.

The chain employs TRBV5-1 and TRBJ2-1; 8 bases are shared with TRBD2. The CDR3 runs to 13 residues. Germline V gives CDR1 SGHRS, CDR2 YFSETQ. J lost 3 bases, V lost 9 bases, and 5 bases had no gene match. CDR3 loop: CATRTSLYNEQFF. The CDR3 DNA follows: TGCGCCACCAGGACTAGCCTCTACAATGAGCAGTTCTTC.

This clone appeared a single time. The rearrangement joins TRBV3-1 (or the pseudogene TRBV3-2) to TRBJ2-7; D is perhaps TRBD2 (6 bases). Germline CDR1 LGHDT, CDR2 YNNKEL (reference sequence). The length of the CDR3 is 15 residues. Trimming stripped 4 bases from V and 4 bases from J, with 17 bases between. This CDR3 reads CASSPTGTGRYEQYF. The DNA for the CDR3 is TGTGCCAGCAGCCCGACCGGGACCGGGAGATACGAGCAGTACTTC.

The chain joins TRBV15 to TRBJ1-5; D gene uncertain. Germline V gene lookup returns CDR1 LNHNV and CDR2 YYDKDF (reference sequence). V was shortened by 0 bases and J by 10 bases, with 13 bases between the two germline ends. This CDR3 is built from 14 residues. CDR3 residues: CATSREEEQGPQHF. The CDR3 bases are TGTGCCACCAGCAGAGAAGAGGAGCAAGGACCCCAGCATTTT. Supplemented by reference TRBV15 and TRBJ1-5, the full variable domain reads DAMVIQNPRYQVTQFGKPVTLSCSQTLNHNVMYWYQQKSSQAPKLLFHYYDKDFNNEADTPDNFQSRRPNTSFCFLDIRSPGLGDTAMYLCATSREEEQGPQHFGDGTRLSIL.

The chain recombines TRBV28 with TRBJ1-4; D gene unclear. V dropped 6 bases and J dropped 0 bases, with 11 bases sitting between them. This CDR3 spans 15 amino acids. Germline V gene data show CDR1 as MDHEN and CDR2 as SYDVKM. DNA of the CDR3: TGTGCCAGCAGGCTATCCGGGACAACTAATGAAAAACTGTTTTTT. It is translated as CASRLSGTTNEKLFF.

This rearrangement joins TRBV7-3 to TRBJ2-3; D might be TRBD1 (5 bases). The germline V and J ends were trimmed by 6 bases and 2 bases, with 12 bases remaining between them. The V gene's germline CDR1 is SGHTA and CDR2 FQGTGA. This CDR3 comprises 14 residues. CDR3 amino acids: CASSQGHATDTQYF. The CDR3 DNA follows: TGTGCCAGCAGTCAAGGACACGCCACAGATACGCAGTATTTT.

This chain joins TRBV5-4 and TRBJ2-7, with D possibly being TRBD1 (6 bases). The germline gives CDR1 SGHNT, CDR2 YYREEE (reference sequence). The V end was cut by 2 bases, the J end by 4 bases, with 13 bases between. The CDR3 totals 14 residues. The CDR3 spells CASSLLQGKYEQYF. In DNA form, the CDR3 reads TGTGCCAGCAGCTTATTACAGGGAAAGTACGAGCAGTACTTC.

This chain connects TRBV3-1 (or the pseudogene TRBV3-2) to TRBJ2-3; D is perhaps TRBD2 (6 bases). V gave up 9 bases and J gave up 4 bases, with 20 bases separating them. The CDR3 covers 15 residues. CDR1 and CDR2 from the germline V gene are LGHDT and YNNKEL (reference sequence). The CDR3 spells CASKAMGEVADTQYF. The DNA of the CDR3 is TGTGCCAGTAAAGCCATGGGGGAGGTCGCAGATACGCAGTATTTT.

The chain joins TRBV15 to TRBJ2-3; D call uncertain. Germline CDR1 reads LNHNV; CDR2 reads YYDKDF (reference sequence). V lost 8 bases, J lost 8 bases, and 14 bases lay in between. This CDR3 is built from 12 residues. CDR3 in DNA: TGTGCCACCGGCGACCCCAGCCCTACGCAGTATTTT. Protein product: CATGDPSPTQYF.

This chain uses TRBV7-2 with TRBJ1-5, with a possible D match to TRBD1 (5 bases). The germline CDR1 and CDR2 sequences are SGHTA and FQGNSA. The CDR3 sequence is 15 residues long. V gave up 1 base and J gave up 1 base, with 8 bases separating them. CDR3 loop: CASSLDGASNQPQHF. The CDR3 bases are TGTGCCAGCAGCTTAGACGGGGCAAGCAATCAGCCCCAGCATTTT.

The chain couples TRBV19 to TRBJ2-7; the match to TRBD1 covers 7 bases. Germline lookup yields CDR1 LNHDA and CDR2 SQIVND (reference sequence). This CDR3 comprises 18 residues. V dropped 1 base and J dropped 2; count of bases not matched to a gene: 14. DNA for the CDR3: TGTGCCAGTAGTATAGCCTCGAATCTAGGGACAGCCACCTACGAGCAGTACTTC. This gives the protein CASSIASNLGTATYEQYF. Drawing the rest from reference TRBV19 and TRBJ2-7, the complete variable domain is DGGITQSPKYLFRKEGQNVTLSCEQNLNHDAMYWYRQDPGQGLRLIYYSQIVNDFQKGDIAEGYSVSREKKESFPLTVTSAQKNPTAFYLCASSIASNLGTATYEQYFGPGTRLTVT.

This clone was seen more than once but under ten times. J is TRBJ1-2 and V is TRBV7-2, with D maybe TRBD1 (5 bases). The CDR3 sequence is 15 residues long. The germline V and J ends were trimmed by 1 base and 2 bases, with 11 bases remaining between them. From germline, CDR1 is SGHTA and CDR2 FQGNSA. Here the CDR3 reads CASSLEWTMNYGYTF. Written as DNA, the CDR3 is TGTGCCAGCAGCTTAGAATGGACAATGAACTATGGCTACACCTTC. Using reference TRBV7-2 and TRBJ1-2 for the parts outside the CDR3, the full variable domain is GAGVSQSPSNKVTEKGKDVELRCDPISGHTALYWYRQSLGQGLEFLIYFQGNSAPDKSGLPSDRFSAERTGGSVSTLTIQRTQQEDSAVYLCASSLEWTMNYGYTFGSGTRLTVV.

The chain joins TRBV4-3 to TRBJ1-1, with a possible D match to TRBD1 (5 bases). Germline CDR1 reads LGHNA; CDR2 reads YSLEER. The CDR3 contains 15 residues. Trimming removed 0 bases from V and 0 bases from J, with 8 bases in between. The CDR3 region has the DNA TGCGCCAGCAGCCAAGAACAGGCGCTGAACACTGAAGCTTTCTTT. It translates to CASSQEQALNTEAFF.

This sequence joins TRBV9 and TRBJ1-6; D gene ambiguous. The V end was cut by 0 bases, the J end by 10 bases, with 11 bases between. The CDR3 runs 14 residues. Germline-derived CDR1 and CDR2 are SGDLS and YYNGEE. This CDR3 reads CASSVGQVGSPLHF. The CDR3, as DNA: TGTGCCAGCAGCGTAGGGCAGGTAGGCTCACCCCTCCACTTT.

V is TRBV3-1 (or the pseudogene TRBV3-2) and J is TRBJ2-7; possibly TRBD1 or TRBD2 for D (5 bases each). Germline CDR1 reads LGHDT; CDR2 reads YNNKEL (reference sequence). V was shortened by 2 bases and J by 0 bases, with 8 bases between the two germline ends. The CDR3 is 14 residues long. The CDR3 is CASSQWDASYEQYF. DNA for the CDR3: TGTGCCAGCAGCCAATGGGACGCCTCCTACGAGCAGTACTTC.

The rearrangement uses TRBV18 and TRBJ1-2; the D is unclear. The germline CDR1 and CDR2 sequences are KGHSH and LQKENI. This CDR3 region has 13 residues. V lost 3 bases and J lost 3, with 8 bases in between. Written as DNA, the CDR3 is TGTGCCAGCTCACCCGGACTGGACTATGGCTACACCTTC. Translated, it gives CASSPGLDYGYTF.

This sequence joins TRBV2 and TRBJ2-7; 9 bases align to TRBD1. After removal of 7 bases from V and 5 bases from J, the junction contained 6 bases not matched to a gene. CDR1 SNHLY and CDR2 FYNNEI come from the germline V gene. This CDR3 contains 13 residues. The CDR3 sequence is CASIRDRVNEQYF. The CDR3 nucleotides read TGTGCCAGCATTCGGGACAGGGTCAACGAGCAGTACTTC.